This TCR beta chain stems from a study of blood T cell repertoires in COVID-19. Turning to the study itself: Nucleic acid was either cDNA or gDNA, and it came from T cells, B-cell-depleted T cells, or PBMCs.

Per the original data handling: Nucleated cell counts were estimated from reference gene primer amplification. Only in-frame clones appear in the TCRdb table, and some are missing; sequencing was by immunoSEQ multiplex PCR. V and J calls and clone size are copied from that table; D and trimming were computed from the DNA. The sample contains 30,000 to 40,000 clones, about 76% of which appear only once. Sequencing input: peripheral blood. The sequence was obtained from a man in his 70s with COVID-19, enrolled during active disease.

In DNA form, the CDR3 reads TGCGCCAGCAGCTTGATAGCGGGCCTCGAAGATACGCAGTATTTT. Translation: CASSLIAGLEDTQYF. The genes are TRBV5-1 and TRBJ2-3; 7 nucleotides align to TRBD2. Looked up from germline, CDR1 is SGHRS and CDR2 is YFSETQ. There are 15 residues in the CDR3. Losses at the gene ends were 1 base for V and 5 bases for J; bases not matched to a gene: 7.